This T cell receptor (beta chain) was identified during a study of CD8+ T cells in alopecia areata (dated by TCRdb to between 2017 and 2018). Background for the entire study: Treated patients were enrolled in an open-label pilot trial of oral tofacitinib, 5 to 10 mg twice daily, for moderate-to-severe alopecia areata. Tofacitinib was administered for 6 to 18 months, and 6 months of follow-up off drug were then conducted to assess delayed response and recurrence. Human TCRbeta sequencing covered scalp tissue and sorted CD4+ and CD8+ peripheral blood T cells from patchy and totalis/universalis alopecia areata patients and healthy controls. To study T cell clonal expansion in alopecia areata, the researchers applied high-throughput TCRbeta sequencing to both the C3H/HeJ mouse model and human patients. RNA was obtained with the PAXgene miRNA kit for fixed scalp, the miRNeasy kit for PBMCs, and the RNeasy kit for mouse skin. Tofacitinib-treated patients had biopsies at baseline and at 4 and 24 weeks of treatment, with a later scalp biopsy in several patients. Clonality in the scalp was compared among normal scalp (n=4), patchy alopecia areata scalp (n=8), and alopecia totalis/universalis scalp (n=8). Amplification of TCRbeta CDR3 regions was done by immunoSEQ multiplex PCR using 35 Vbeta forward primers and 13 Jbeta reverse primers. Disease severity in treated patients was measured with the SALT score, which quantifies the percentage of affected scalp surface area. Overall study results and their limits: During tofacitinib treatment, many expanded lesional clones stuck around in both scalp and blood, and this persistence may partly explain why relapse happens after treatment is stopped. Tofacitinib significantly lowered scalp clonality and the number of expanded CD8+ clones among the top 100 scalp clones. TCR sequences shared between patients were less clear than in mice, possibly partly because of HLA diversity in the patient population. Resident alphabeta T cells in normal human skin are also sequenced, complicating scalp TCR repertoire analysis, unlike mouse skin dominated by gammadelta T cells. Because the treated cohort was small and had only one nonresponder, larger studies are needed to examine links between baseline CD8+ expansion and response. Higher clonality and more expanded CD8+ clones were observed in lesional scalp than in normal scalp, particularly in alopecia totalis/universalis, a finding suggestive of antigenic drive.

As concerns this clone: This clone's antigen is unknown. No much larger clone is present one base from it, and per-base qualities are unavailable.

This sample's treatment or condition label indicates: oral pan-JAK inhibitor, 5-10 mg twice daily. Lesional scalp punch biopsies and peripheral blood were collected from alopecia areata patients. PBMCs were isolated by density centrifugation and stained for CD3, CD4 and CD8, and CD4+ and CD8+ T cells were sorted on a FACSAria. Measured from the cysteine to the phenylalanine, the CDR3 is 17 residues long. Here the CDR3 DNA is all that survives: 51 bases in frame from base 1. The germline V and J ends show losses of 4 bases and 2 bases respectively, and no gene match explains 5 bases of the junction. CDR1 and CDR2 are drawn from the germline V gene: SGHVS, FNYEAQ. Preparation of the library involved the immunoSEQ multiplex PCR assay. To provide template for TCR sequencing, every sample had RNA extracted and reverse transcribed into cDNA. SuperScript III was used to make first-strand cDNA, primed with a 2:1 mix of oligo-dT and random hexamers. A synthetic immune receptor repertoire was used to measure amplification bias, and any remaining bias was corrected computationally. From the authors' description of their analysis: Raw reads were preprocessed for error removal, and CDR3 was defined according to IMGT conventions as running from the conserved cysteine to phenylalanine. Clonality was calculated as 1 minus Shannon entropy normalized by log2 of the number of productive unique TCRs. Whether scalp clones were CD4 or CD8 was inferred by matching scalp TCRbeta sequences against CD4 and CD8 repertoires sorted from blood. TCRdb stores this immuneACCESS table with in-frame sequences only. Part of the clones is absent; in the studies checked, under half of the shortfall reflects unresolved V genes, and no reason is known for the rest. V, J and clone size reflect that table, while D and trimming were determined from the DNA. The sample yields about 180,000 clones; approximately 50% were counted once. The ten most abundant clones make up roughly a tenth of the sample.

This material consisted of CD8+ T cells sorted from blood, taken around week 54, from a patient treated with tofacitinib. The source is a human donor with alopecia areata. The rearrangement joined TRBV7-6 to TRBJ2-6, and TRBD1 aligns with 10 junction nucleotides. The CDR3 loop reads CASSYRTGGAGANVLTF. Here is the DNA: TGTGCCAGCAGCTATCGGACAGGGGGTGCTGGGGCCAACGTCCTGACTTTC.